The T cell receptor beta chain under discussion was sequenced for a study of PD-L1 blockade in urothelial cancer. Study information: At 3 weeks (second dose) and 6 weeks after starting treatment, blood was analyzed. T cells numbered a median of approximately 130,000 in the blood samples.

Generated by immunoSEQ multiplex PCR, the TCRdb table keeps only in-frame clones and is missing some. Altogether around 86,000 clones are present, about 85% being singletons, with the ten largest covering 6.5% to 8%. Overall study results and limits: Those with durable benefit had larger increases in tumor-associated blood clones at 3 weeks.

On this clone itself: Its specificity is unknown.

The CDR3 is made up of 18 amino acids. V was clipped by 2 bases and J by 0 bases, with 18 bases between them. Germline CDR1 reads LGHNA; CDR2 reads YNFKEQ. As for time point: pretreatment peripheral blood. The material sequenced was PBMCs, taken around atezolizumab (anti-PD-L1) treatment. The clonotype comes from a man aged 35 to 55 with urothelial cancer. This chain links TRBV4-2 with TRBJ2-3, with D hard to call. In DNA form, the CDR3 reads TGTGCCAGCAGCCAAAATGTCTTAGGTAGCCCTAGCACAGATACGCAGTATTTT. Translating gives CASSQNVLGSPSTDTQYF.